The clone carrying this T cell receptor beta chain was counted only a few times. What it binds is unknown. TCRdb called the 5' RACE reads again in MiXCR, with one record for every CDR3 protein. The sample lists around 490,000 distinct CDR3 sequences; roughly an eighth were seen once. Everyone who donated was a healthy Caucasian. From germline, CDR1 is SGDLS and CDR2 YYNGEE. CDR3 length: 15 amino acids. Trimming cost V 0 bases and J 3 bases, with 12 bases left between them. The data were taken from a study of identical twins. Findings and limits, study-wide: Low generation-probability sequences were in excess among twin-shared out-of-frame alpha sequences. Memory repertoires lacked the insertion deficit that abundant cord blood beta clonotypes showed.

The same data also went into a second study, on yellow fever vaccine responses in identical twins. That work states: Reportedly, twins' vaccine T cell responses looked partly convergent and partly personalized.

V usage is TRBV9 and J usage is TRBJ1-2; D is perhaps TRBD1 (5 bases). This sequence was found in a woman under 30 in good health. The sequenced sample consisted of CD4+ T cells sorted from blood. The chain's CDR3 is CASSVAQGRDYGYTF. The CDR3 DNA reads TGTGCCAGCAGCGTAGCTCAAGGCAGGGACTATGGCTACACCTTC.